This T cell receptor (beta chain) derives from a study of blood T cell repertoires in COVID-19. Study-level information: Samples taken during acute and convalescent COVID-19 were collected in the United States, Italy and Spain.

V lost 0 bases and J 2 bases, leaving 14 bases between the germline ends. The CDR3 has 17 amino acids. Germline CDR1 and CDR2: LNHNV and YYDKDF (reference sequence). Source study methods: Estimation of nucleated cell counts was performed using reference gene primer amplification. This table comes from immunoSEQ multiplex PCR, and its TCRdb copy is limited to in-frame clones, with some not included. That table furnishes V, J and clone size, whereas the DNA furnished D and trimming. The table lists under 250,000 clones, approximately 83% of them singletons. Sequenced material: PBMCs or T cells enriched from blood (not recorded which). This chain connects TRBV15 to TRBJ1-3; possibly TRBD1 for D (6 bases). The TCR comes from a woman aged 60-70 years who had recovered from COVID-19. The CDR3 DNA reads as TGTGCCACCAGCAGAGATCGGGGGGGCCTCACTGGAAACACCATATATTTT. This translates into CATSRDRGGLTGNTIYF.